The TCR beta chain under discussion was sequenced for a study of response to subunit inactivated influenza vaccine. The CDR3 loop spans 21 amino acids. The ends lost 4 bases at V and 7 bases at J; junction bases unmatched: 27. Looked up from germline, CDR1 is SQVTM and CDR2 is ANQGSEA. Each CDR3 protein is one row after TCRdb ran MiXCR on the RT-PCR reads. Seen here are 500,000 to 700,000 distinct CDR3 sequences, approximately 22% observed once, and the top ten hold 2.5% to 3.5%. These same records also appear under a second study, on T cells expressing NK-cell markers. That study reports: TCR beta cDNA was made by 5'RACE template switching with UMIs. Within the sequenced cohort of eight donors, seven exhibited HCMV seropositivity and one was seronegative. The same clonotypes also predominated in the CD3+CD56-NKG2C+ fraction of four donors.

The sequence was obtained from a man aged 45-65 years who received an inactivated influenza vaccine. The V gene is TRBV29-1, the J gene TRBJ2-1; TRBD2 agrees at 11 bases. The sample was CD4+ T cells sorted from PBMCs, taken 11 to 12 days after vaccination. This CDR3 is CSVVSRTGGLAGTPKENEQFF. The CDR3 DNA follows: TGCAGCGTTGTGTCCCGGACAGGTGGACTAGCGGGTACGCCCAAGGAAAATGAGCAGTTCTTC.